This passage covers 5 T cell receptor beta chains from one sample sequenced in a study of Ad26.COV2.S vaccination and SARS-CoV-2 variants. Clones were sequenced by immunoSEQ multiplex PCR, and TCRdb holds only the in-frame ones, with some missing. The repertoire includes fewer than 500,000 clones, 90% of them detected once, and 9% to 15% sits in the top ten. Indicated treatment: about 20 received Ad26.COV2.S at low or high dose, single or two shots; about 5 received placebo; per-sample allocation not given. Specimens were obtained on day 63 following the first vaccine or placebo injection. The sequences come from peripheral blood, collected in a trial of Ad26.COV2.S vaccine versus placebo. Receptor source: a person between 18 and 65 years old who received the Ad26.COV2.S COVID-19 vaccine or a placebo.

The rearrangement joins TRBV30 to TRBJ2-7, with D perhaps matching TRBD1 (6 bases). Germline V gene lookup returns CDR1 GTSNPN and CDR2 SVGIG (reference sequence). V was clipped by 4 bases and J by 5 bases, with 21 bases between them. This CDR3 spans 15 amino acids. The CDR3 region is CAWKQGQVVWDEQYF. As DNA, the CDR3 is TGTGCCTGGAAGCAGGGACAAGTGGTATGGGACGAGCAGTACTTC.

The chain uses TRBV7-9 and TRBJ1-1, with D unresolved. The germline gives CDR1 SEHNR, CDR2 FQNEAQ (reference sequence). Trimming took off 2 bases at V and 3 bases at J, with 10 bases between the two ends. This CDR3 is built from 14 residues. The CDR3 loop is CASSLLGLYTEAFF. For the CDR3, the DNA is TGTGCCAGCAGCTTATTGGGGTTGTACACTGAAGCTTTCTTT.

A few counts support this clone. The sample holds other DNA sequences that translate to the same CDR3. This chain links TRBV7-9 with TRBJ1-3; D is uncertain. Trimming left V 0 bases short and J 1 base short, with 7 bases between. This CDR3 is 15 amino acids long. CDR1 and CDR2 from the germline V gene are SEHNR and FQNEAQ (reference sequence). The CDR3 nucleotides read TGTGCCAGCAGCTTAGCGCGAGGATCTGGAAACACCATATATTTT. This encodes CASSLARGSGNTIYF.

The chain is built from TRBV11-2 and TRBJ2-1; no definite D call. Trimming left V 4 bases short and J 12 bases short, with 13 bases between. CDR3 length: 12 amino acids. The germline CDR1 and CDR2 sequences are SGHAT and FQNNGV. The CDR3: CASSSTTMRQFF. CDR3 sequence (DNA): TGTGCCAGCAGCTCAACTACAATGAGGCAGTTCTTC.

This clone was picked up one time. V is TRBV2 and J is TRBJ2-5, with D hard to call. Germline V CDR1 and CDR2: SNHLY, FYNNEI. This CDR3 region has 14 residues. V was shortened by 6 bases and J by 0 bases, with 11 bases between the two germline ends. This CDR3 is CASRVTVYQETQYF. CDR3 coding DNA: TGTGCCAGCAGGGTTACGGTGTACCAAGAGACCCAGTACTTC.